One T cell receptor beta chain is described in this entry. Its antigen remains unknown. The germline V gene has CDR1 SQVTM and CDR2 ANQGSEA. The CDR3 totals 18 residues. The ends lost 0 bases at V and 3 bases at J; junction bases unmatched: 8. Sequencing was performed with immunoSEQ multiplex PCR; in TCRdb, only in-frame clones are kept and a portion is missing. This table has approximately 110,000 clones, roughly four fifths appearing once. The record originates from a study of radiotherapy plus CTLA-4 blockade in lung cancer. Overall study context: Disease control reached 31%, with objective responses in less than 20%. Overall study findings and caveats: Strongest reported response predictors: early blood clone changes and post-radiation interferon-beta. TCR clones from tumors expanded in blood after radiotherapy plus ipilimumab.

V is TRBV29-1 and J is TRBJ2-1; TRBD2 aligns across 13 bases. The sequence was collected from a human donor with non-small cell lung cancer that progressed on radiotherapy plus ipilimumab. Some clones in this sample may be carry-over from other donors' samples. This specimen was peripheral blood, taken from a patient treated with radiotherapy plus ipilimumab. The CDR3, as DNA: TGCAGCGTTGAAGATCGTCGACTAGCGGGGGGCCTCTACAATGAGCAGTTCTTC. Encoded protein: CSVEDRRLAGGLYNEQFF.